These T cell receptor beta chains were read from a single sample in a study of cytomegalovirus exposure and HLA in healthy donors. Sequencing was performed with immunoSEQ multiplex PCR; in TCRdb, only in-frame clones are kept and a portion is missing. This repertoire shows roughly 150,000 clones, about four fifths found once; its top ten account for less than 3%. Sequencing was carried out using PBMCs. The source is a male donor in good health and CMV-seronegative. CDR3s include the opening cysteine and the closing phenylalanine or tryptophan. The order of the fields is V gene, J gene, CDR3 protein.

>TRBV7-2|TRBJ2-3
CASSTQAGVVDTQYF
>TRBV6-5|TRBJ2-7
CASSQGSEQYF
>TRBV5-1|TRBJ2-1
CASSNRDRNYNEQFF
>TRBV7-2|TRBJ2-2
CASSLSRGELFF
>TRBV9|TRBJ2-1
CASNPAGYNEQFF
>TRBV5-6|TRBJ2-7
CASSDRVGQYEQYF
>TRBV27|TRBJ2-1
CASRQTSGGANEQFF
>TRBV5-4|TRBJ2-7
CASSPRTGVHSYEQYF
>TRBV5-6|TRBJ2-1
CASSWWRTYNEQFF
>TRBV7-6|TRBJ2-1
CASSLVAGGVSSDNEQFF
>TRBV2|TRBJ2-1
CASSVSQRNEQFF
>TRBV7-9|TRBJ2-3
CASSFGSDSTDTQYF
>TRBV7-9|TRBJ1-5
CASSSTGQQPQHF
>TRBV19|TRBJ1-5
CASQGARQPQHF
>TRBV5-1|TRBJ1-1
CASSSPGGWDTEAFF
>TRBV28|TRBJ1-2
CASSSDRLYGYTF
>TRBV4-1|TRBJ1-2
CASSQDGRGYTF
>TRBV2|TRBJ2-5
CARHGRGEETQYF
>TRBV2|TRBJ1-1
CASSEEAGGPEAFF
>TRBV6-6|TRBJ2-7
CASSYLAGPPTYEQYF
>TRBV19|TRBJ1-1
CASSPRTGSEAFF
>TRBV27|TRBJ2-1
CATQGAINEQFF
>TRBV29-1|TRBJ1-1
CSVENWTAKNTEAFF
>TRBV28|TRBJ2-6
CASSFSSGANVLTF